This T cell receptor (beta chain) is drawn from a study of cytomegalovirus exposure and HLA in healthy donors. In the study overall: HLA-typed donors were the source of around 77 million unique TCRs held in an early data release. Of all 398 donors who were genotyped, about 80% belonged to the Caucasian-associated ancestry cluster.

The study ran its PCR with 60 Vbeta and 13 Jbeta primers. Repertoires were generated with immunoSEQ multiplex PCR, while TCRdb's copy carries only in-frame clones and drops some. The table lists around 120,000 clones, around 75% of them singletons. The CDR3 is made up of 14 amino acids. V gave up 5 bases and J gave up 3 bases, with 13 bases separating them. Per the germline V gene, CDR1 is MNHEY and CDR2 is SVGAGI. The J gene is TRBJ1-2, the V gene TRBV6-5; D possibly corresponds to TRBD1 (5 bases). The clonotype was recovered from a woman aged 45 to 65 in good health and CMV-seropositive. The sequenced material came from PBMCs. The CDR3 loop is CASSNPRTHYGYTF. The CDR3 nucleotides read TGTGCCAGCAGTAATCCTCGGACACACTATGGCTACACCTTC.